This is a list of T cell receptor beta chains from one sample in a study of blood T cell repertoires in COVID-19. The method was immunoSEQ multiplex PCR; TCRdb's version includes in-frame clones alone and lacks a portion of them. The sample contains roughly 700,000 clones, 85% to 90% of which appear only once. Sequenced sample: peripheral blood. The origin of the receptors is a woman between 18 and 30 years old with acute or convalescent COVID-19. Both conserved end residues are part of each CDR3. Fields, in order: V gene, D gene, clone size, J gene, CDR3 DNA, CDR3 protein. A D gene is named only where the DNA matches it firmly. Size values are once, few and many counts, or a class for expanded clones, and some rows have none.

V gene: TRBV5-8
D gene: .
clone size: .
J gene: TRBJ2-7
CDR3 DNA: TGTGCCAGCAGATATGGACAGCTAAGCCATCACTACGAGCAGTACTTC
CDR3 protein: CASRYGQLSHHYEQYF

V gene: TRBV4-1
D gene: TRBD2
clone size: .
J gene: TRBJ2-1
CDR3 DNA: TGCGCCAGCAGCCAATTGCCTAGCGGGATGCCGGAGCAGTTCTTC
CDR3 protein: CASSQLPSGMPEQFF

V gene: TRBV5-1
D gene: TRBD1
clone size: .
J gene: TRBJ1-5
CDR3 DNA: TGCGCCAGCAGCTTGGGGGACAGTAGCAATCAGCCCCAGCATTTT
CDR3 protein: CASSLGDSSNQPQHF

V gene: TRBV19
D gene: .
clone size: .
J gene: TRBJ1-5
CDR3 DNA: TGTGCCAGTACTGACAGAAAAAATAGCAATCAGCCCCAGCATTTT
CDR3 protein: CASTDRKNSNQPQHF

V gene: TRBV25-1
D gene: TRBD2
clone size: .
J gene: TRBJ2-2
CDR3 DNA: TGTGCCAGCAGTGAGGGGACTACGAACACCGGGGAGCTGTTTTTT
CDR3 protein: CASSEGTTNTGELFF

V gene: TRBV7-9
D gene: .
clone size: once
J gene: TRBJ1-1
CDR3 DNA: TGTGCCAGCAGCCACCCACAAGTAAACACTGAAGCTTTCTTT
CDR3 protein: CASSHPQVNTEAFF

V gene: TRBV7-2
D gene: .
clone size: .
J gene: TRBJ1-4
CDR3 DNA: TGTGCCAGCAGCCTGGCCAGGGGAGAAAAACTGTTTTTT
CDR3 protein: CASSLARGEKLFF

V gene: TRBV4-3
D gene: .
clone size: .
J gene: TRBJ1-2
CDR3 DNA: TGCGCCAGCAGCCGTCGTGCGAGGGCCTATGGCTACACCTTC
CDR3 protein: CASSRRARAYGYTF

V gene: TRBV4-3
D gene: .
clone size: .
J gene: TRBJ1-1
CDR3 DNA: TGCGCCAGCAGCCAAGAAAAGCTCACTGAAGCTTTCTTT
CDR3 protein: CASSQEKLTEAFF

V gene: TRBV9
D gene: .
clone size: .
J gene: TRBJ2-3
CDR3 DNA: TGTGCCAGCAGCGGAGGCCTAGTATACACAGATACGCAGTATTTT
CDR3 protein: CASSGGLVYTDTQYF

V gene: TRBV24-1
D gene: .
clone size: .
J gene: TRBJ2-1
CDR3 DNA: TGTGCCACCAGTGATCTCTCCACCAGGGGTAATTACAATGAGCAGTTCTTC
CDR3 protein: CATSDLSTRGNYNEQFF

V gene: TRBV19
D gene: TRBD1
clone size: .
J gene: TRBJ1-4
CDR3 DNA: TGTGCCAGTCGGGACAGTGGGACAACTAATGAAAAACTGTTTTTT
CDR3 protein: CASRDSGTTNEKLFF

V gene: TRBV10-2
D gene: TRBD1
clone size: .
J gene: TRBJ1-2
CDR3 DNA: TGCGCCAGCAGGGAGGACAGGGTCGTGGGCTACACCTTC
CDR3 protein: CASREDRVVGYTF

V gene: TRBV24-1
D gene: TRBD2
clone size: .
J gene: TRBJ2-1
CDR3 DNA: TGTGCCACCAGTGATGCTAGCGGGGGACCCTACAATGAGCAGTTCTTC
CDR3 protein: CATSDASGGPYNEQFF

V gene: TRBV7-9
D gene: TRBD2
clone size: .
J gene: TRBJ2-1
CDR3 DNA: TGTGCCAGCAGCCTTGGACTAGCGGGGGGGCTTCCGTTCTTC
CDR3 protein: CASSLGLAGGLPFF

V gene: TRBV12-5
D gene: .
clone size: .
J gene: TRBJ2-7
CDR3 DNA: TGTGCTAGTGGTTCCAGAAACAGGGATAGCGAGCAGTACTTC
CDR3 protein: CASGSRNRDSEQYF

V gene: TRBV3-1/TRBV3-2
D gene: TRBD1
clone size: .
J gene: TRBJ2-2
CDR3 DNA: TGTGCCAGCAGCCACGGAACCGGGACAGGGACCACCGGGGAGCTGTTTTTT
CDR3 protein: CASSHGTGTGTTGELFF

V gene: TRBV7-8
D gene: .
clone size: .
J gene: TRBJ1-1
CDR3 DNA: TGTGCCAGCAGCTCCCGGGGGGGGAACACTGAAGCTTTCTTT
CDR3 protein: CASSSRGGNTEAFF